This TCR beta chain derives from a study of blood T cell repertoires in COVID-19. Study summary: Acute and convalescent COVID-19 samples came from the United States, Italy and Spain. PBMCs, B-cell-depleted T cells, or T cells were the source of the cDNA or gDNA that made up the material.

Per the study methods: Reference gene primer amplification yielded estimated nucleated cell counts. Only in-frame clones appear in the TCRdb table, and some are missing; sequencing was by immunoSEQ multiplex PCR. The V and J calls and clone size come from that table; D and trimming were worked out from the DNA. The data contain fewer than 250,000 clones, 65% to 90% of them seen just once; the ten biggest clones take up around 7.2%. The length of the CDR3 is 12 residues. Per germline, CDR1 KGHSH and CDR2 LQKENI. V was shortened by 6 bases and J by 5 bases, with 8 bases between the two germline ends. This clone has only a few counts.

This sequence was found in a woman aged 45-59 years with acute or convalescent COVID-19. This sequence joins TRBV18 and TRBJ1-5; D perhaps matches TRBD1 (5 bases). The sequencing input was peripheral blood. The CDR3 region is CASSGGDQPQHF. CDR3 DNA: TGTGCCAGCTCCGGGGGTGATCAGCCCCAGCATTTT. The entire variable domain, with the rest obtained from reference TRBV18 and TRBJ1-5, is as follows: NAGVMQNPRHLVRRRGQEARLRCSPMKGHSHVYWYRQLPEEGLKFMVYLQKENIIDESGMPKERFSAEFPKEGPSILRIQQVVRGDSAAYFCASSGGDQPQHFGDGTRLSIL.